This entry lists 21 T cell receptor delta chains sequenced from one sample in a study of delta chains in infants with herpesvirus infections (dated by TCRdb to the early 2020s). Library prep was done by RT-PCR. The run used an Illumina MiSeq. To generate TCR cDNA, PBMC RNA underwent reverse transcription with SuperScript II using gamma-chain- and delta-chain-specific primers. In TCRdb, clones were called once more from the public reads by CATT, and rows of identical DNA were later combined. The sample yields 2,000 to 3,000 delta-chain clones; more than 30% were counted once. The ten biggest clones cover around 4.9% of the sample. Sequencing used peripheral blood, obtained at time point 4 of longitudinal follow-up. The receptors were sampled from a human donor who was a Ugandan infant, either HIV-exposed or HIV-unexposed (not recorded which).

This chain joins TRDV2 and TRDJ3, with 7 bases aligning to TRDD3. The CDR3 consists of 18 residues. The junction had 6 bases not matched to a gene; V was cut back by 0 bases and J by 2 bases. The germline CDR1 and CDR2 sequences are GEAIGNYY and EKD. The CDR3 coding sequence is TGTGCCTGTGACACCGGGGGATGGCGTCCCTGGGACACCCGACAGATGTTTTTC. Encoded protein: CACDTGGWRPWDTRQMFF.

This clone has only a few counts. The CDR3 nucleotides read TGTGCCTGTGACAATACTGGGGATACCTGGGACACCCGACAGATGTTTTTC. Translated: CACDNTGDTWDTRQMFF. The J gene is TRDJ3, the V gene TRDV2; 7 positions agree with TRDD3. The junction had 5 bases not matched to a gene; V was cut back by 2 bases and J by 2 bases. CDR1 is GEAIGNYY and CDR2 is EKD in the germline V gene. The CDR3 runs 17 residues.

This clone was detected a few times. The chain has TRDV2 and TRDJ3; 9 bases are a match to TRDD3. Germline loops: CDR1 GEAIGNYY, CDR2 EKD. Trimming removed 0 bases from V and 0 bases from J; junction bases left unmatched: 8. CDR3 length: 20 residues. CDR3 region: CACDTLLGEDLSWDTRQMFF. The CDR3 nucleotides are TGTGCCTGTGACACCCTACTGGGGGAGGACCTCTCCTGGGACACCCGACAGATGTTTTTC.

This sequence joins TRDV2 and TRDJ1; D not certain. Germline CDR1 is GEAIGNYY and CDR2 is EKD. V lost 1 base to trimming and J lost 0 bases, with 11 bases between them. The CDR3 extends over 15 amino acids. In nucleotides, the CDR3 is TGTGCCTGTGACACAATGGCCCCTTACACCGATAAACTCATCTTT. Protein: CACDTMAPYTDKLIF.

This CDR3 reads CALGTYFLTGGYEADKLIF. Written as DNA, the CDR3 is TGTGCTCTTGGTACATACTTTCTTACTGGGGGATACGAAGCCGATAAACTCATCTTT. The J gene is TRDJ1, the V gene TRDV1; 13 bases are a match to TRDD3. The CDR3 extends over 19 amino acids. Germline CDR1 is TSWWSYY and CDR2 is QGS. The V segment lost 6 bases and the J segment 3 bases; nucleotides outside the gene matches: 16.

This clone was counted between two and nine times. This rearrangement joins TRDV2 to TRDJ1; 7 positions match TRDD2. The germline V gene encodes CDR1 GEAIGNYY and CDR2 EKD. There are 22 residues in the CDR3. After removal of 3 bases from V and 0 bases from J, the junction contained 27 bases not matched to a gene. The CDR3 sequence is CACDPLKPFPTMDRRYTDKLIF. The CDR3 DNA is TGTGCCTGTGACCCTTTAAAACCCTTTCCTACGATGGACCGCCGGTACACCGATAAACTCATCTTT.

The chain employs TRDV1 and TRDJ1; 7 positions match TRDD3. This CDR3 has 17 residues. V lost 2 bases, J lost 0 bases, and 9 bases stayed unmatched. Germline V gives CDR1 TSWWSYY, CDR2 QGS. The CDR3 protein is CALGEGTLGVYTDKLIF. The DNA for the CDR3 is TGTGCTCTTGGGGAAGGTACTCTGGGGGTGTACACCGATAAACTCATCTTT.

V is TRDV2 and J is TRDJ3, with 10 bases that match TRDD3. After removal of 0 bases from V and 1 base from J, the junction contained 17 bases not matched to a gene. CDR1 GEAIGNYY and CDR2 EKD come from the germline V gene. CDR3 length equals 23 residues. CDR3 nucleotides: TGTGCCTGTGACACCGCGGGACTGGGGGATCAACACCGAGTATCCTGGGACACCCGACAGATGTTTTTC. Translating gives CACDTAGLGDQHRVSWDTRQMFF.

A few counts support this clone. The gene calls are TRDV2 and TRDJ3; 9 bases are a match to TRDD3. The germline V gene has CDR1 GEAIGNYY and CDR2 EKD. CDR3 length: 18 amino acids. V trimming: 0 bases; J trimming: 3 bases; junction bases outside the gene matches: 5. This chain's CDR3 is CACDTAGGLSWDTRQMFF. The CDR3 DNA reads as TGTGCCTGTGACACCGCTGGGGGATTAAGCTGGGACACCCGACAGATGTTTTTC.

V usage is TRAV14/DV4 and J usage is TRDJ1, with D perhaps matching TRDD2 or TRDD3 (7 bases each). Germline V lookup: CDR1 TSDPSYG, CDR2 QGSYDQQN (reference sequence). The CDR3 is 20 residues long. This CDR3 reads CALLPRTSLGGILGTDKLIF. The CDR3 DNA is TGTGCTTTACTTCCTAGAACCTCGCTTGGGGGAATACTGGGTACCGATAAACTCATCTTT.

CDR3 nucleotide sequence: TGTGCTCTTGGGGACCCATCCTACATGTACTGGAGTTACACCGATAAACTCATCTTT. Protein: CALGDPSYMYWSYTDKLIF. The chain joins TRDV1 to TRDJ1, with D perhaps matching TRDD2 (6 bases). The V gene lost 3 bases and the J gene lost 0 bases, with 23 bases spanning the gap. This CDR3 region has 19 residues. Germline V CDR1 and CDR2: TSWWSYY, QGS.

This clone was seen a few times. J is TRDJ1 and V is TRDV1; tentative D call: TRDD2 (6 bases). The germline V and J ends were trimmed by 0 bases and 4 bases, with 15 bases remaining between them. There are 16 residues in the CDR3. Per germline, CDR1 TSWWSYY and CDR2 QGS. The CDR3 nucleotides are TGTGCTCTTGGGGAACTTCCTACGACCTTATGCGATAAACTCATCTTT. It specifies CALGELPTTLCDKLIF.

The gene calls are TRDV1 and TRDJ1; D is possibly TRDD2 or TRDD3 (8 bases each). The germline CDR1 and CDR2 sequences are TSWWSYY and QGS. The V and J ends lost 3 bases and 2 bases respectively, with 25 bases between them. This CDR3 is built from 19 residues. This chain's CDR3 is CALGDLPTFGGGCTDKLIF. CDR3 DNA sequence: TGTGCTCTTGGGGATCTTCCTACCTTTGGTGGGGGATGTACCGATAAACTCATCTTT.

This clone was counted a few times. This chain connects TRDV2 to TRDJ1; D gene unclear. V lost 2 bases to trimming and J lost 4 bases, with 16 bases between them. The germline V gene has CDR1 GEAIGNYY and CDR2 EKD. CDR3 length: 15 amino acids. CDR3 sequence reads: CACDNVGRTRDKLIF. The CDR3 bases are TGTGCCTGTGACAACGTTGGGAGGACTCGCGATAAACTCATCTTT.

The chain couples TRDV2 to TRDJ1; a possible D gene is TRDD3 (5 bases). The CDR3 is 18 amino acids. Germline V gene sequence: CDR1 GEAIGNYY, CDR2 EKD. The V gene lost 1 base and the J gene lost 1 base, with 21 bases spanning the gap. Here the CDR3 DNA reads TGTGCCTGTGACACGGTGGGGAGTAAGGCTGGGTCCACCGATAAACTCATCTTT. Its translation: CACDTVGSKAGSTDKLIF.

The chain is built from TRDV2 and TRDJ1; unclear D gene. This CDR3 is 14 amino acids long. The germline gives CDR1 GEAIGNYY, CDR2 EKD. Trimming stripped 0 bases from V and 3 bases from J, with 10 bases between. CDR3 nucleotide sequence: TGTGCCTGTGACACCCTCGAACACGCCGATAAACTCATCTTT. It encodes CACDTLEHADKLIF.

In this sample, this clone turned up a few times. CDR3 amino acids: CACDAMGDTSSWDTRQMFF. For the CDR3, the DNA is TGTGCCTGTGACGCCATGGGGGATACGAGCTCCTGGGACACCCGACAGATGTTTTTC. This chain uses TRDV2 with TRDJ3; 11 positions agree with TRDD3. Germline assignment: CDR1 GEAIGNYY and CDR2 EKD. The CDR3 totals 19 residues. V shed 3 bases and J 0 bases; nucleotides not matched to a gene: 6.

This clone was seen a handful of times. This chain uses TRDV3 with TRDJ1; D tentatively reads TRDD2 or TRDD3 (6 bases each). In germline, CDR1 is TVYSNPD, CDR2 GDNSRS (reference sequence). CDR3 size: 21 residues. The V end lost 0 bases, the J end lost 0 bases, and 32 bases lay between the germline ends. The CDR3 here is CAFSILPVLGHPSLYTDKLIF. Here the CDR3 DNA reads TGTGCCTTTAGTATCCTACCCGTACTGGGCCACCCATCTTTGTACACCGATAAACTCATCTTT.

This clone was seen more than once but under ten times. CDR3 amino acids: CACDTLGADTHTDKLIF. The CDR3 nucleotides read TGTGCCTGTGACACTCTGGGGGCTGATACACACACCGATAAACTCATCTTT. The chain couples TRDV2 to TRDJ1; TRDD3 agrees at 7 bases. From germline, CDR1 is GEAIGNYY and CDR2 EKD. There are 17 residues in the CDR3. Trimming cost V 1 base and J 0 bases; bases outside gene matches: 10.

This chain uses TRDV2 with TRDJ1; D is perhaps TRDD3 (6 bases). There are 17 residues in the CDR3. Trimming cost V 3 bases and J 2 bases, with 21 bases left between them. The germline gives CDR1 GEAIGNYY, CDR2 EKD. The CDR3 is CACDPLIEGGATDKLIF. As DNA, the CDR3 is TGTGCCTGTGACCCCCTCATAGAGGGGGGAGCGACCGATAAACTCATCTTT.

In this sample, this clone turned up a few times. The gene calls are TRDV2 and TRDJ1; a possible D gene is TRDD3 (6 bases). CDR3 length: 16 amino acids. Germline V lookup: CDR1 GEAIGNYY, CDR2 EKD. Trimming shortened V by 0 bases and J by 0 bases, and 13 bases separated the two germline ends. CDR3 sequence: CACDTVGASYTDKLIF. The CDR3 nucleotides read TGTGCCTGTGACACCGTGGGGGCTTCGTACACCGATAAACTCATCTTT.